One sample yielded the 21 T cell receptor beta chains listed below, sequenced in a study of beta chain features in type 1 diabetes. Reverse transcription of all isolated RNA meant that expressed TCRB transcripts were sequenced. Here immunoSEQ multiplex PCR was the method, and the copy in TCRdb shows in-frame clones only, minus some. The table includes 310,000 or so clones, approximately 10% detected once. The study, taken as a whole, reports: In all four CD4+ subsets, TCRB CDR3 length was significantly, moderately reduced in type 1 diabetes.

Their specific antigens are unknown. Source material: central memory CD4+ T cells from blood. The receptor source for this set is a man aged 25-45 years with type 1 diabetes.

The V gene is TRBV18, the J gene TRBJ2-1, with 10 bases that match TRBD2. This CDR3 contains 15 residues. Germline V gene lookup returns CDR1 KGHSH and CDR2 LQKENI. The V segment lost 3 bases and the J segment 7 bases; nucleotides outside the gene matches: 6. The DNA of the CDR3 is TGTGCCAGCTCACCTCAGGGACTAGCGTTTAATGAGCAGTTCTTC. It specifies CASSPQGLAFNEQFF. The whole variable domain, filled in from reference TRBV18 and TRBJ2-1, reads NAGVMQNPRHLVRRRGQEARLRCSPMKGHSHVYWYRQLPEEGLKFMVYLQKENIIDESGMPKERFSAEFPKEGPSILRIQQVVRGDSAAYFCASSPQGLAFNEQFFGPGTRLTVL.

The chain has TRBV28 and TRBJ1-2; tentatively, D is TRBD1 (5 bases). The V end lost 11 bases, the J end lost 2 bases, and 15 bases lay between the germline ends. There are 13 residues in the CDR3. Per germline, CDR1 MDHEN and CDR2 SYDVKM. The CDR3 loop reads CAATGGENYGYTF. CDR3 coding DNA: TGTGCCGCTACCGGGGGGGAAAACTATGGCTACACCTTC.

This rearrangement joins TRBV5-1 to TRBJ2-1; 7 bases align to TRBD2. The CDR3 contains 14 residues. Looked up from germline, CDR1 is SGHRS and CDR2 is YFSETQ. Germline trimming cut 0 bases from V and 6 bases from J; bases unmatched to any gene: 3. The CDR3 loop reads CASSLGGGINEQFF. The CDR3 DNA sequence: TGCGCCAGCAGCTTGGGCGGGGGTATCAATGAGCAGTTCTTC.

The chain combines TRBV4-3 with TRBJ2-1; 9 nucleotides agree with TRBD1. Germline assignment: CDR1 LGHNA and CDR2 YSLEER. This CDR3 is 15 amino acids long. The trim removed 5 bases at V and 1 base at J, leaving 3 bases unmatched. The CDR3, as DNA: TGCGCCAGCAGCTCGGGACAGGGTTCCTACAATGAGCAGTTCTTC. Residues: CASSSGQGSYNEQFF.

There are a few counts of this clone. CDR3 bases: TGTGCCAGCGGGGGACAGGGGGCGCGGACTGAAGCTTTCTTT. Amino acid sequence: CASGGQGARTEAFF. The chain is built from TRBV28 and TRBJ1-1; TRBD1 matches 12 bases. V gave up 8 bases and J gave up 5 bases; unmatched junction bases: 6. Germline loops: CDR1 MDHEN, CDR2 SYDVKM. CDR3 length equals 14 residues.

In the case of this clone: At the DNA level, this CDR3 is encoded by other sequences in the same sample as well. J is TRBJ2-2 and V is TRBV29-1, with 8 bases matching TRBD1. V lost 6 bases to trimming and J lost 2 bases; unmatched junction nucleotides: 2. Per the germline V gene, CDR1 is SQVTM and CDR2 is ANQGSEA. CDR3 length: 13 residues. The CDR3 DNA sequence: TGCAGCGTCGACAGGGGCAACACCGGGGAGCTGTTTTTT. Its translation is CSVDRGNTGELFF.

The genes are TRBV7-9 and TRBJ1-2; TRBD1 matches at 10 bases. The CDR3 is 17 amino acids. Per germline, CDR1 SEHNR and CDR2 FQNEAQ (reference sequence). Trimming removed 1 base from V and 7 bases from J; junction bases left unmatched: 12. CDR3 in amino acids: CASSLGSGTGEVFGYTF. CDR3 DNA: TGTGCCAGCAGCTTAGGATCCGGGACAGGGGAAGTATTTGGCTACACCTTC. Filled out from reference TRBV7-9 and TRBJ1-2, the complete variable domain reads DTGVSQNPRHKITKRGQNVTFRCDPISEHNRLYWYRQTLGQGPEFLTYFQNEAQLEKSRLLSDRFSAERPKGSFSTLEIQRTEQGDSAMYLCASSLGSGTGEVFGYTFGSGTRLTVV.

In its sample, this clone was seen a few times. Here the CDR3 reads CASSVRTSRTYEQYF. The DNA for the CDR3 is TGTGCCAGCAGCGTGAGGACTAGCCGAACCTACGAGCAGTACTTC. The chain recombines TRBV7-2 with TRBJ2-7; 8 bases align to TRBD2. This CDR3 is 15 amino acids long. Germline loops: CDR1 SGHTA, CDR2 FQGNSA. V dropped 5 bases and J dropped 2; count of bases not matched to a gene: 8.

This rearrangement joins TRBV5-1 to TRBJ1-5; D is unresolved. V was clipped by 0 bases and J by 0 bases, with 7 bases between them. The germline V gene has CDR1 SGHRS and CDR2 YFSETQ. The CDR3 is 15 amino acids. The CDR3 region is CASSLGLNSNQPQHF. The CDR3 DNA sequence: TGCGCCAGCAGCTTGGGACTTAATAGCAATCAGCCCCAGCATTTT.

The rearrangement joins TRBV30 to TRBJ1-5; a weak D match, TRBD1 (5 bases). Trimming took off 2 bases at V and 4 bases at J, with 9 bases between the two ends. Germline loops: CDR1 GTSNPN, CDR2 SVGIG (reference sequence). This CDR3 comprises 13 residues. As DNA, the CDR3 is TGTGCCTGGAGTTCACAGGATAATCAGCCCCAGCATTTT. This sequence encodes CAWSSQDNQPQHF.

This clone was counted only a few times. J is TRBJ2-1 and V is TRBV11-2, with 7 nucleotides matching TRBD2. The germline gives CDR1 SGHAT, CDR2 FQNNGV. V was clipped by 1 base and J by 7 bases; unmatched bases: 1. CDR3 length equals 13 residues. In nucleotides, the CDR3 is TGTGCCAGCAGCTTAGGGCGGGAGAATGAGCAGTTCTTC. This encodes CASSLGRENEQFF.

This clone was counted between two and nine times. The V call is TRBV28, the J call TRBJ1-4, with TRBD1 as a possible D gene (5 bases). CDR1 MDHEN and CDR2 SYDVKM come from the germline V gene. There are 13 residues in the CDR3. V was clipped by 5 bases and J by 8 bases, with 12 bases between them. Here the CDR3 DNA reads TGTGCCAGCAGTAAGGGGCGGGAGGAAAAACTGTTTTTT. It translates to CASSKGREEKLFF. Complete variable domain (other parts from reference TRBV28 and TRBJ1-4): DVKVTQSSRYLVKRTGEKVFLECVQDMDHENMFWYRQDPGLGLRLIYFSYDVKMKEKGDIPEGYSVSREKKERFSLILESASTNQTSMYLCASSKGREEKLFFGSGTQLSVL.

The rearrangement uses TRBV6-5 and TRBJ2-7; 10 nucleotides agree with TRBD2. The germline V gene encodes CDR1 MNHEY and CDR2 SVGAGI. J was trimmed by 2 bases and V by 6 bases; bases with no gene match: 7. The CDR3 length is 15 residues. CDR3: CASRVIAGGAYEQYF. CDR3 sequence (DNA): TGTGCCAGCAGAGTTATAGCGGGGGGAGCCTACGAGCAGTACTTC.

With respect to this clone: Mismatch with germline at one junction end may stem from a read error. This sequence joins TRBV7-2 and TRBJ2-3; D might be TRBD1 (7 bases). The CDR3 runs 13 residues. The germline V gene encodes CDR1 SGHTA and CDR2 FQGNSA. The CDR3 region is CASSSGGTATQYF. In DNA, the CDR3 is TGTGCCAGCAGCTCAGGGGGGACAGCTACGCAGTATTTT.

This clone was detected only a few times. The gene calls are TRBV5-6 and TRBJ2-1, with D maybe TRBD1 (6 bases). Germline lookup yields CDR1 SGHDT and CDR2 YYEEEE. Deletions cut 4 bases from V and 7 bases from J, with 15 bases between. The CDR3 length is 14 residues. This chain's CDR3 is CASSKRDNGNEQFF. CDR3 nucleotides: TGTGCCAGCAGCAAGAGGGACAATGGAAATGAGCAGTTCTTC.

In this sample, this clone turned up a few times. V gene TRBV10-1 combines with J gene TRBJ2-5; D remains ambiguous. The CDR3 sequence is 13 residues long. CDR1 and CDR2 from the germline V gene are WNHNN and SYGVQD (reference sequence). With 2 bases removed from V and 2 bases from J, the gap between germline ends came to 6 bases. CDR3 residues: CASSEQDQETQYF. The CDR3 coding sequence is TGCGCCAGCAGTGAGCAGGATCAAGAGACCCAGTACTTC.

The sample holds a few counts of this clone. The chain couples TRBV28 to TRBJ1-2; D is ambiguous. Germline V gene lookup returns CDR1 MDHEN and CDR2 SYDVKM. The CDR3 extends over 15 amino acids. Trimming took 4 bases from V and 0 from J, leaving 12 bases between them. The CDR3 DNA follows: TGTGCCAGCAGTTCCGCTAGAAGGTCTAACTATGGCTACACCTTC. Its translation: CASSSARRSNYGYTF.

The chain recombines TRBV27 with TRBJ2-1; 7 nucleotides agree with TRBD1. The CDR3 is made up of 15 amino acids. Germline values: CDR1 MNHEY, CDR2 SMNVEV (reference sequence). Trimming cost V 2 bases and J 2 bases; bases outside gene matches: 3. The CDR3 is CASSLGGQTYNEQFF. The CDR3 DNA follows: TGTGCCAGCAGTTTAGGGGGACAGACCTACAATGAGCAGTTCTTC.

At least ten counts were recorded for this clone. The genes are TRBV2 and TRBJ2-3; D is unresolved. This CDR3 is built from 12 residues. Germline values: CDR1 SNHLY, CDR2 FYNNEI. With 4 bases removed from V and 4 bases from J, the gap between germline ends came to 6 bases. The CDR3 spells CASSGSADTQYF. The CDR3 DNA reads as TGTGCCAGCAGTGGTTCGGCAGATACGCAGTATTTT.

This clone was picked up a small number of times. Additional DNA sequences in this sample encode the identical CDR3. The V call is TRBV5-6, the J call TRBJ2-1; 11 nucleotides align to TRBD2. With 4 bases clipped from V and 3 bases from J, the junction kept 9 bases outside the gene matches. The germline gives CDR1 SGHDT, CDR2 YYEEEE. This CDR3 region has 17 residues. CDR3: CASSGLAGGSFYNEQFF. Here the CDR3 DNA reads TGTGCCAGCAGCGGATTAGCGGGGGGGTCCTTCTACAATGAGCAGTTCTTC.

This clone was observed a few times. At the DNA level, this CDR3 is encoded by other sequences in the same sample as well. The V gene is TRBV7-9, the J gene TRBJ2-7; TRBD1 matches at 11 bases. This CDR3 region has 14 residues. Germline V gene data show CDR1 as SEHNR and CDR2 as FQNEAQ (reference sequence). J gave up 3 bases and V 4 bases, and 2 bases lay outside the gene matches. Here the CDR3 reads CASSSGTGGYEQYF. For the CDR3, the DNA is TGTGCCAGCAGCTCTGGGACAGGGGGCTACGAGCAGTACTTC.